These T cell receptor beta chains were read from a single sample in a study of low-dose radiotherapy and immunotherapy resistance in tumors. Via MiXCR, TCRdb re-called the reads, giving one row per CDR3 protein. The table includes some 52,000 distinct CDR3 sequences, around a third detected once. The source material was PBMCs, sampled after low-dose radiotherapy plus immunotherapy. These receptors were collected from a male donor with rectosigmoid adenocarcinoma. The CDR3 runs from the conserved cysteine through the conserved F or W. A D gene is named only where the DNA matches it firmly. Rows give clone size only sometimes, using once, few, many, or a class for an expanded clone.

j_gene,abundance,v_gene,d_gene,CDR3nt,CDR3aa
TRBJ2-1,once,TRBV5-6,TRBD1,TGTGCCAGCAGGACCGGGACAGGGAGGTCCTACAATGAGCAGTTCTTC,CASRTGTGRSYNEQFF
TRBJ1-2,.,TRBV11-2,.,TGTGCCAGCAGCTTTGGCGGCTATGATCGCTACACCTTC,CASSFGGYDRYTF
TRBJ2-3,many,TRBV4-3,TRBD1,TGCGCCAGCAGCCAAGGGGGACAGCACACAGATACGCAGTATTTT,CASSQGGQHTDTQYF
TRBJ2-2,many,TRBV9,.,TGTGCCAGCAGCGTATGGGCGAACACCGGGGAGCTGTTTTTT,CASSVWANTGELFF
TRBJ2-2,.,TRBV13,TRBD1,TGTGCCAGCAGCGTCGAACCAGGGGGCAACACCGGGGAGCTGTTTTTT,CASSVEPGGNTGELFF
TRBJ2-3,.,TRBV7-3,.,TGTGCCAGCAGCCCAGGTCTGGGTACGCAGTATTTT,CASSPGLGTQYF
TRBJ2-3,.,TRBV28,TRBD1,TGTGCCAGCACCATACCATGGGACAGTGGGGCGGGTACGCAGTATTTT,CASTIPWDSGAGTQYF
TRBJ2-2,.,TRBV29-1,.,TGCAGCGTTGAAGAGCCGGGGGTGGACACCGGGGAGCTGTTTTTT,CSVEEPGVDTGELFF
TRBJ2-7,few,TRBV6-5,.,TGTGCCAGCAGAAAAAGGGTTAGCTCCTACGAGCAGTACTTC,CASRKRVSSYEQYF
TRBJ2-1,many,TRBV5-1,.,TGCGCCAGCAGCTTGGGAGGGACGAATAGGGATGAGCAGTTCTTC,CASSLGGTNRDEQFF
TRBJ2-1,.,TRBV28,TRBD2,TGTGCCAGCAGTTTATCTACTAGCGTGGAGTTCTTC,CASSLSTSVEFF
TRBJ2-3,.,TRBV7-9,.,TGTGCCAGCAGCTTACGGGGGGCCGGTGCAGATACGCAGTATTTT,CASSLRGAGADTQYF
TRBJ1-1,.,TRBV4-2,.,TGTGCCAGCAGCCAAGACCAGGGTGGGAACACTGAAGCTTTCTTT,CASSQDQGGNTEAFF
TRBJ2-2,.,TRBV5-6,.,TGTGCCAGCAGCTTTGGGGCAGGGGACGCCGGGGAGCTGTTTTTT,CASSFGAGDAGELFF
TRBJ2-3,medium-sized,TRBV6-6,TRBD1,TGTGCCAGCAGTCTCGGACAGGGAGCAGATACGCAGTATTTT,CASSLGQGADTQYF
TRBJ2-7,few,TRBV5-1,.,TGCGCCAGCAGCAAGAGCTCCTACGAGCAGTACTTC,CASSKSSYEQYF
TRBJ2-3,.,TRBV30,TRBD2,TGTGCCTGGGGGTCTCCTAGCGGTGGCACAGATACGCAGTATTTT,CAWGSPSGGTDTQYF
TRBJ1-2,few,TRBV5-5,TRBD1,TGTGCCAGCAGCTTCGGCGTCGGGACAGGTGACGGCTACACCTTC,CASSFGVGTGDGYTF
TRBJ1-1,.,TRBV27,.,TGTGCCAGCAGTTCCAGGGGAGGTATCACTGAAGCTTTCTTT,CASSSRGGITEAFF
TRBJ2-3,many,TRBV7-9,TRBD2,TGTGCCAGCAGCTTAAAGCGGGACACAGATACGCAGTATTTT,CASSLKRDTDTQYF
TRBJ2-7,.,TRBV5-1,.,TGCGCCAGCAGGCATGTCAACAGCCCCTCCTACGAGCAGTACTTC,CASRHVNSPSYEQYF
TRBJ2-2,.,TRBV7-3,.,TGTGCCAGCAGCTCTCCCAGACAGCGATCCGGGGAGCTGTTTTTT,CASSSPRQRSGELFF
TRBJ2-7,many,TRBV4-2,.,TGTGCCAGCAGCCAATTGGACGGGACCTACGAGCAGTACTTC,CASSQLDGTYEQYF